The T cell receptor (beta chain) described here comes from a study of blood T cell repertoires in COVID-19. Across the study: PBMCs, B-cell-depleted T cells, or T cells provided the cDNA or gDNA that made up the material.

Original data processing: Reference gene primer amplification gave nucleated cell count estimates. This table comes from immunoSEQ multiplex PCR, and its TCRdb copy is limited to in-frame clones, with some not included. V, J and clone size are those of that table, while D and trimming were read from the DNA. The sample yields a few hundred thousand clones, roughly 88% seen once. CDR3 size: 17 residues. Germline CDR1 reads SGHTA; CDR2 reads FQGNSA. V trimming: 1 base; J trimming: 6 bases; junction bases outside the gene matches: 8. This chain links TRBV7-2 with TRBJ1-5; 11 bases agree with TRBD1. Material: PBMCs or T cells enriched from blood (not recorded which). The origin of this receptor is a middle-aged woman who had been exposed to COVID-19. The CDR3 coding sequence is TGTGCCAGCAGCTTAGGAGTCGGGACAGGGGGAGGTCAGCCCCAGCATTTT. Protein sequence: CASSLGVGTGGGQPQHF.